The 22 T cell receptor beta chains below were found in one sample sequenced in a study of Graves' ophthalmopathy and Graves' hyperthyroidism. TCR beta CDR3 regions were amplified from RNA transcripts. First-round RT-PCR employed HTBI primers, with a second-round multiplex PCR after it. TCRdb redid the calling of the multiplex PCR reads with MiXCR, one entry per CDR3 protein. The table lists 400,000 to 500,000 distinct CDR3 sequences, over 20% of them singletons, with 2.5% to 3.5% in the top ten. Material: peripheral blood. Source of these receptors: a woman aged 18-29 years with stable Graves' hyperthyroidism.

The gene calls are TRBV30 and TRBJ2-7; 7 bases fit TRBD1. CDR3 size: 14 residues. After removal of 0 bases from V and 1 base from J, the junction contained 3 bases not matched to a gene. From germline, CDR1 is GTSNPN and CDR2 SVGIG (reference sequence). The CDR3 loop is CAWSVGDSSYEQYF. CDR3 nucleotide sequence: TGTGCCTGGAGTGTCGGGGACAGTTCCTACGAGCAGTACTTC.

This clonotype was observed at least ten times. The chain has TRBV28 and TRBJ2-7, with 9 bases fitting TRBD1. The CDR3 has 14 amino acids. The germline V gene encodes CDR1 MDHEN and CDR2 SYDVKM. Trimming took 6 bases from V and 7 from J; bases not matched to a gene: 10. CDR3 in DNA: TGTGCCAGCAGGCAGACAGGGGGAACGAGGGAGCAGTACTTC. Its translation is CASRQTGGTREQYF.

The chain recombines TRBV19 with TRBJ1-5; D is perhaps TRBD1 (5 bases). V was pared by 2 bases and J by 5 bases, with 19 bases between. There are 17 residues in the CDR3. Per germline, CDR1 LNHDA and CDR2 SQIVND (reference sequence). The CDR3 region has the DNA TGTGCCAGTAGTATACTCCGAGGGACCGGGTTTGATCAGCCCCAGCATTTT. Amino acids: CASSILRGTGFDQPQHF. Full variable domain (missing parts from reference TRBV19 and TRBJ1-5): DGGITQSPKYLFRKEGQNVTLSCEQNLNHDAMYWYRQDPGQGLRLIYYSQIVNDFQKGDIAEGYSVSREKKESFPLTVTSAQKNPTAFYLCASSILRGTGFDQPQHFGDGTRLSIL.

This clonotype was counted ten times or more. The chain has TRBV6-5 and TRBJ1-1; D not resolved. In germline, CDR1 is MNHEY, CDR2 SVGAGI. V lost 4 bases, J lost 1 base, and 7 bases lay in between. CDR3 length equals 13 residues. The CDR3 DNA reads TGTGCCAGCAGTTCGTATGGGAACACTGAAGCTTTCTTT. Residues: CASSSYGNTEAFF.

The J gene is TRBJ2-5, the V gene TRBV6-1; 7 bases match TRBD1. V dropped 5 bases and J dropped 5; count of bases not matched to a gene: 8. Germline loops: CDR1 MNHNS, CDR2 SASEGT. The CDR3 is 14 residues long. The CDR3 is CASSHDRVRETQYF. CDR3 coding DNA: TGTGCCAGCAGTCATGACAGGGTGCGTGAGACCCAGTACTTC.

This clonotype showed up many times. The J gene is TRBJ2-7, the V gene TRBV12-3 or TRBV12-4, with TRBD1 matching over 8 bases. The CDR3 spans 15 residues. J lost 2 bases, V lost 0 bases, and 3 bases had no gene match. Here the CDR3 DNA reads TGTGCCAGCAGTTTAGCGGCGGACAGGGCCTACGAGCAGTACTTC. This gives the protein CASSLAADRAYEQYF.

Ten or more counts support this clonotype. The chain recombines TRBV3-1 with TRBJ2-5; D possibly corresponds to TRBD2 (6 bases). Per germline, CDR1 LGHDT and CDR2 YNNKEL (reference sequence). V was clipped by 1 base and J by 2 bases, with 14 bases between them. The CDR3 covers 16 residues. CDR3 protein: CASSQAGEAAQETQYF. In DNA, the CDR3 is TGTGCCAGCAGCCAAGCTGGGGAGGCGGCGCAAGAGACCCAGTACTTC.

This clonotype was picked up many times. The V and J genes are TRBV20-1 and TRBJ2-5; D gene ambiguous. Germline-derived CDR1 and CDR2 are DFQATT and SNEGSKA (reference sequence). The CDR3 totals 12 residues. V was shortened by 4 bases and J by 1 base, with 7 bases between the two germline ends. CDR3 DNA: TGCAGTGCTATACCCATCCAAGAGACCCAGTACTTC. This codes for CSAIPIQETQYF.

This clonotype was found a few times. This chain's CDR3 is CAWSSGTGTGELFF. Written as DNA, the CDR3 is TGTGCCTGGAGCTCCGGGACGGGCACCGGGGAGCTGTTTTTT. The chain combines TRBV30 with TRBJ2-2; tentatively, D is TRBD1 or TRBD2 (5 bases each). Germline V CDR1 and CDR2: GTSNPN, SVGIG (reference sequence). V lost 3 bases to trimming and J lost 4 bases, with 12 bases between them. The CDR3 runs to 14 residues.

This clonotype was seen many times. The V and J genes are TRBV20-1 and TRBJ2-5; the match to TRBD2 covers 14 bases. V dropped 6 bases and J dropped 5; count of bases not matched to a gene: 8. The CDR3 is made up of 15 amino acids. Per the germline V gene, CDR1 is DFQATT and CDR2 is SNEGSKA (reference sequence). CDR3 region: CSAGLAGVGAETQYF. Here the CDR3 DNA reads TGCAGTGCGGGACTAGCGGGAGTGGGGGCGGAGACCCAGTACTTC.

The J gene is TRBJ1-6, the V gene TRBV11-2; D uncertain. With 5 bases removed from V and 7 bases from J, the gap between germline ends came to 12 bases. The CDR3 spans 14 residues. The germline CDR1 and CDR2 sequences are SGHAT and FQNNGV. In DNA form, the CDR3 reads TGTGCCAGCAGCCCCAGACCGATAAATTCACCCCTCCACTTT. This sequence encodes CASSPRPINSPLHF.

The table lists this clonotype with many counts. The rearrangement uses TRBV6-5 and TRBJ2-3; 10 bases are shared with TRBD2. The CDR3 has 14 amino acids. Looked up from germline, CDR1 is MNHEY and CDR2 is SVGAGI. V was clipped by 2 bases and J by 7 bases; unmatched bases: 3. CDR3: CASSYERGGNTQYF. In DNA, the CDR3 is TGTGCCAGCAGTTACGAGCGGGGGGGCAATACGCAGTATTTT.

This clonotype has a count of ten or more. The chain is built from TRBV5-1 and TRBJ1-3; D is unclear. This CDR3 comprises 15 residues. CDR1 and CDR2 from the germline V gene are SGHRS and YFSETQ. V lost 2 bases and J lost 4, with 13 bases in between. The CDR3: CASSFGGITGNTIYF. CDR3 bases: TGCGCCAGCAGCTTCGGTGGAATTACGGGAAACACCATATATTTT.

This clonotype was counted ten times or more. The chain links TRBV4-2 to TRBJ1-5; D perhaps matches TRBD1 (6 bases). The CDR3 spans 18 residues. Trimming left V 4 bases short and J 0 bases short, with 19 bases between. CDR1 and CDR2 from the germline V gene are LGHNA and YNFKEQ. DNA for the CDR3: TGTGCCAGCAGCCGCAGTTATGGGGGGCATCATAGCAATCAGCCCCAGCATTTT. Protein product: CASSRSYGGHHSNQPQHF.

This clonotype was counted ten times or more. Possible read error: a much larger clone is one base away. The chain has TRBV6-4 and TRBJ2-5; 8 bases map to TRBD2. The germline V gene has CDR1 MRHNA and CDR2 SNTAGT. The CDR3 spans 15 residues. CDR3 loop: CASSEAGGAQEAQYF. The CDR3 nucleotides read TGTGCCAGCAGTGAAGCCGGGGGGGCACAAGAGGCCCAGTACTTC.

This clonotype was seen ten or more times. CDR3 sequence: CASSLSTSFYEQYF. The CDR3 region has the DNA TGTGCCAGCAGTTTATCAACTAGCTTCTACGAGCAGTACTTC. This rearrangement joins TRBV28 to TRBJ2-7; the D gene is possibly TRBD2 (6 bases). Germline CDR1 is MDHEN and CDR2 is SYDVKM. V lost 1 base, J lost 3 bases, and 10 bases lay in between. The CDR3 length is 14 residues.

This clonotype was detected ten times or more. The rearrangement uses TRBV20-1 and TRBJ1-6, with 8 bases identical to TRBD1. V shed 2 bases and J 8 bases; nucleotides not matched to a gene: 5. Germline CDR1 and CDR2: DFQATT and SNEGSKA (reference sequence). The CDR3 runs 14 residues. The CDR3 sequence is CSARHTGGDSPLHF. Here the CDR3 DNA reads TGCAGTGCTAGACACACAGGGGGGGATTCACCCCTCCACTTT.

This clonotype was seen repeatedly, ten times or more. This chain uses TRBV11-2 with TRBJ1-1, with 9 positions matching TRBD1. V lost 5 bases and J lost 3; bases outside the gene matches: 7. The V gene's germline CDR1 is SGHAT and CDR2 FQNNGV. This CDR3 region has 15 residues. CDR3 protein: CASSLRDRAYTEAFF. The CDR3, as DNA: TGTGCCAGCAGCCTGCGGGACAGGGCTTACACTGAAGCTTTCTTT.

As to this clonotype: One base away lies a much larger clone, so this may be a sequencing read error. The V call is TRBV4-2, the J call TRBJ2-7; 9 positions match TRBD1. The CDR3 extends over 15 amino acids. Germline-derived CDR1 and CDR2 are LGHNA and YNFKEQ. The CDR3 loop is CASSQTGTGIDEQDF. CDR3 nucleotide sequence: TGTGCCAGCAGCCAAACCGGGACAGGGATCGACGAGCAGGACTTC.

This clonotype was observed many times. The chain is built from TRBV6-1 and TRBJ1-1; unclear D gene. The CDR3 totals 13 residues. Germline V gives CDR1 MNHNS, CDR2 SASEGT. The V gene lost 0 bases and the J gene lost 7 bases, with 9 bases spanning the gap. The CDR3 region has the DNA TGTGCCAGCAGTGAAGCGTGGCAGTATGAAGCTTTCTTT. This gives the protein CASSEAWQYEAFF.

This clonotype was detected once. The DNA for the CDR3 is TGTGCCACCAGCAAACGGACAGGGAGCAATCAGCCCCAGCATTTT. Translation: CATSKRTGSNQPQHF. The chain has TRBV15 and TRBJ1-5; 8 positions match TRBD1. After removal of 4 bases from V and 1 base from J, the junction contained 3 bases not matched to a gene. This CDR3 contains 15 residues. Germline lookup yields CDR1 LNHNV and CDR2 YYDKDF (reference sequence).

About this clonotype itself: One base away lies a much larger clone, so this may be a sequencing read error. This chain connects TRBV28 to TRBJ2-5; TRBD2 matches at 9 bases. J gave up 0 bases and V 7 bases, and 6 bases lay outside the gene matches. CDR1 and CDR2 (germline): MDHEN, SYDVKM. The CDR3 length is 15 residues. CDR3: CASTGASGNQETQYF. CDR3 coding DNA: TGTGCCAGCACTGGGGCTAGCGGGAACCAAGAGACCCAGTACTTC.